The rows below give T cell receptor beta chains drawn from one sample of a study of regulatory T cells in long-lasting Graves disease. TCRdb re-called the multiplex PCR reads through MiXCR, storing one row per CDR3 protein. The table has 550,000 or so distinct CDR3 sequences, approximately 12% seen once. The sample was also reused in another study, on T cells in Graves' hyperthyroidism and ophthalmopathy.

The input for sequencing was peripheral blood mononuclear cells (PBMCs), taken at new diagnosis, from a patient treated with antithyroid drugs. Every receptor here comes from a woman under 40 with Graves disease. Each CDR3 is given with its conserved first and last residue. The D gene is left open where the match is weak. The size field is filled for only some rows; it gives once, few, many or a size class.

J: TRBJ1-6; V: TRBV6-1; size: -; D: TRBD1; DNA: TGTGCCAGCAGAGACAGGGGGTATATGAATTCACCCCTCCACTTT; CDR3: CASRDRGYMNSPLHF
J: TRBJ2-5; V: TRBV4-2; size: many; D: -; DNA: TGTGCCAGCAGCCAAGCCTCGACCGGGACCGCTCAAGAGACCCAGTACTTC; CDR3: CASSQASTGTAQETQYF
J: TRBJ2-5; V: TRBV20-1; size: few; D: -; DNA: TGCAGTGCTTACAGGCAAGAGACCCAGTACTTC; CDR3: CSAYRQETQYF
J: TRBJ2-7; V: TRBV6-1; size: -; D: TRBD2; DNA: TGTGCCAGCAGTCTATCTAGCGGGAGCGTCTACGAGCAGTACTTC; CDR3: CASSLSSGSVYEQYF
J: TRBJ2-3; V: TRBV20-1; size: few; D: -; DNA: TGCAGTGCTAGAGATTTGCCCGGCAGCACTAGCACAGATACGCAGTATTTT; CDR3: CSARDLPGSTSTDTQYF
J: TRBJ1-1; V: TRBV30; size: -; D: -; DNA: TGTGCCTGGAGTAAGAACACTGAAGCTTTCTTT; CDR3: CAWSKNTEAFF
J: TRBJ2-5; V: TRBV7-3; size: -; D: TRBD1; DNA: TGTGCCAGCAGCCCCGGATCGGGACAGACGCAAGAGACCCAGTACTTC; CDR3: CASSPGSGQTQETQYF
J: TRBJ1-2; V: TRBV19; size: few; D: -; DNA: TGTGCCAGTAGTCGCCTGTCCCCCTCCGGGGCCATCTATGGCTACACCTTC; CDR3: CASSRLSPSGAIYGYTF
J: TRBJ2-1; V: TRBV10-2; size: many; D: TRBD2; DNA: TGCGCCAGCCTTGGTTTGGCGGGAGCCTACAATGAGCAGTTCTTC; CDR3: CASLGLAGAYNEQFF
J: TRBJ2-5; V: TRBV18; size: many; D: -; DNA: TGTGCCAGCTCACTCAACTTGGTAGAGACCCAGTACTTC; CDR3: CASSLNLVETQYF
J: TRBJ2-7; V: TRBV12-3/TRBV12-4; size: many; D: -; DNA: TGTGCCAGCAGTTCAATCGCGGAATACGAGCAGTACTTC; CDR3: CASSSIAEYEQYF
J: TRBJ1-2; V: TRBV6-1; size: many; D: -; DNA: TGTGCCAGCAGTGGGCTGGGGAGCTACACCTTC; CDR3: CASSGLGSYTF
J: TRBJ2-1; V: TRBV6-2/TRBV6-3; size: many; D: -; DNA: TGTGCCAGCTCCATTGATCACTCCTACAATGAGCAGTTCTTC; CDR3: CASSIDHSYNEQFF
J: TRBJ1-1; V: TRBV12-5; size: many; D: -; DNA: TGTGCTAGTTCTTACGACTTCAGGGGCGCTGAAGCTTTCTTT; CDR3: CASSYDFRGAEAFF
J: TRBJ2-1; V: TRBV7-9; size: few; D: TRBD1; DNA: TGTGCCAGCAGCACGGGACAGGGGGCTGGTGAGCAGTTCTTC; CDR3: CASSTGQGAGEQFF
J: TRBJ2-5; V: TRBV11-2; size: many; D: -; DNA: TGTGCCAGCGTTGGAGGGAGACAAGAGACCCAGTACTTC; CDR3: CASVGGRQETQYF
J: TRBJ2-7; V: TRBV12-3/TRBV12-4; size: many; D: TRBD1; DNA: TGTGCCAGCAGTTTAGGGGGGGGGACAGGGGACGAGCAGTACTTC; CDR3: CASSLGGGTGDEQYF
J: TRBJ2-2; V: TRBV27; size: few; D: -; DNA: TGTGCCAGCCGGATGTCCCAGATCCCCTGGAGCCCCGGGGAGCTGTCTTTT; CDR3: CASRMSQIPWSPGELSF
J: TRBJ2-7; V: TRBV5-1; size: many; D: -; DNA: TGCGCCAGCAGCTTGGGGGGCCGGGCGAGGACCTACGAGCAGTACTTC; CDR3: CASSLGGRARTYEQYF
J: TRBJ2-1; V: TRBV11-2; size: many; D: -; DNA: TGTGCCAGCAGTTCACAGGACAATGAGCAGTTCTTC; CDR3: CASSSQDNEQFF
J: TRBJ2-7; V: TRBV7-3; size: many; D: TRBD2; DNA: TGTGCCAGCAGCGCAGTCGCGGGAGGGGAATACGAGCAGTACTTC; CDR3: CASSAVAGGEYEQYF
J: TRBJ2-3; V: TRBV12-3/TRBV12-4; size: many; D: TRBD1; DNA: TGTGCCAGCACCTACGCCGGGACAGGATACACAGATACGCAGTATTTT; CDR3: CASTYAGTGYTDTQYF
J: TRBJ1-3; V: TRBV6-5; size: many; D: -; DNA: TGTGCCAGCAGTTATCTTCCGGGACCCTTAGGTTCTGGAAACACCATATATTTT; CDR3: CASSYLPGPLGSGNTIYF
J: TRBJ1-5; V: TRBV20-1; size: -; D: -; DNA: TGCAGTGGCGCCCAGGACAGCAATCAGCCCCAGCATTTT; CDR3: CSGAQDSNQPQHF
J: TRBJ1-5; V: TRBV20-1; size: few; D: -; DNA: TGCAGTGCTAGGGACCTCAATAGCAATCAGCCCCAGCATTTT; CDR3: CSARDLNSNQPQHF
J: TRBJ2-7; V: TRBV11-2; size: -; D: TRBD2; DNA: TGTGCCAGCAGCTTAGGTACTAGCGGGAGGATCTCCTACGAGCAGTACTTC; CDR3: CASSLGTSGRISYEQYF
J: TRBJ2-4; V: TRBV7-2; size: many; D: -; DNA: TGTGCCAGCAGCCCGGAGGCTCCCTGGGGCAAAAACATTCAGTACTTC; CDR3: CASSPEAPWGKNIQYF
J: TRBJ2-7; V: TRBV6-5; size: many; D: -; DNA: TGTGCCAGCAGTTACACCAGACTGGCGCTGAACGAGCAGTACTTC; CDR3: CASSYTRLALNEQYF
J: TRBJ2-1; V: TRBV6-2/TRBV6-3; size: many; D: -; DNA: TGTGCCAGCAGTTACGTGACTAGGTTGGGCAATGAGCAGTTCTTC; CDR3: CASSYVTRLGNEQFF
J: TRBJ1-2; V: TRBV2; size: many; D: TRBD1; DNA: TGTGCCAGCAGTCTGACAGGGATTAACTATGGCTACACCTTC; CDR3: CASSLTGINYGYTF
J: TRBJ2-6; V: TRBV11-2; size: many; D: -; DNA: TGTGCCAGCACCGACGCTGGGGCCAACGTCCTGACTTTC; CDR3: CASTDAGANVLTF
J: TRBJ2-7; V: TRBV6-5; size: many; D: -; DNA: TGTGCCAGCAGTTACCAGGTCGCGGACAGAAGCTCCTACGAGCAGTACTTC; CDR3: CASSYQVADRSSYEQYF
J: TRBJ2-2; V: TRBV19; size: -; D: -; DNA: TGTGCCAGTAGTATGGAGGGACATCTCACCGGGGAGCTGTTTTTT; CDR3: CASSMEGHLTGELFF
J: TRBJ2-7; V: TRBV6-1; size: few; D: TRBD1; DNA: TGTGCCAGCCATGACAGGGCAACATACGAGCAGTACTTC; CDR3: CASHDRATYEQYF
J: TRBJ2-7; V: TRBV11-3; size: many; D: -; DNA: TGTGCCAGCAGCTCCCCGTCGGCGGGAATCTACGAGCAGTACTTC; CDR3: CASSSPSAGIYEQYF
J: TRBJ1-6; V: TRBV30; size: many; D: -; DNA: TGTGCCTGGACCGAATCTAACCTCCCGGGTGATTCACCCCTCCACTTT; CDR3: CAWTESNLPGDSPLHF
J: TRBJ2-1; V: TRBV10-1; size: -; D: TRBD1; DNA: TGCGCCAGCAGTGTGGACAGGGATTGGGATGAGCAGTTCTTC; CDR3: CASSVDRDWDEQFF
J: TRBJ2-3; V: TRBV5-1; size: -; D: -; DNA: TGCGCCAGCAGCCCCCGGTCATCCGACACAGATACGCAGTATTTT; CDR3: CASSPRSSDTDTQYF
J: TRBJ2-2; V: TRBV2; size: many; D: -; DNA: TGTGCCAGCAGTGAAGCGGCGGGCGGGGAGCTGTTTTTT; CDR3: CASSEAAGGELFF
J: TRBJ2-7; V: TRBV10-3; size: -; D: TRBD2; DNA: TGTGCCATCAGTGAGACGGGACTAGCGACCTACGAGCAGTACTTC; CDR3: CAISETGLATYEQYF
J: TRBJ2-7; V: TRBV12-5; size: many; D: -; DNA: TGTGCTAGTGGTTTGGTATCTAACGAGCAGTACTTC; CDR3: CASGLVSNEQYF
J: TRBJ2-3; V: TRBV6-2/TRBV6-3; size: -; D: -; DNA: TGTGCCGGCAGTTACGGAAGGTTAGATACGCAGTATTTT; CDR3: CAGSYGRLDTQYF
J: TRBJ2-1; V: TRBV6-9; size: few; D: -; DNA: TGTGCCAGCAGTTACGTAGCAGGGCCCCATCCTGATAATGAGCAGTTCTTC; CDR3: CASSYVAGPHPDNEQFF
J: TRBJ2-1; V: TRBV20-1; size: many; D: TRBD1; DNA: TGCAGTGCTAGAGTTTGGGGAAAGGGGGCCAATGAGCAGTTCTTC; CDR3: CSARVWGKGANEQFF
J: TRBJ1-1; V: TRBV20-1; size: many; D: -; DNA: TGCAGTGCTAGTGGGCAGGGGCTTATGATGTGGAACACTGAAGCTTTCTTT; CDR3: CSASGQGLMMWNTEAFF
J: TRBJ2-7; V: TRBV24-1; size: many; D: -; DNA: TGTGCCACCAGTGATTTGCAAGGCCCTCAGAGGTTCCACGAGCAGTACTTC; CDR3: CATSDLQGPQRFHEQYF
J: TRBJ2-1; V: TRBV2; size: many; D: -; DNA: TGTGCCAGCAGTGAAGCCGTGGGATCCCGGTGGCGGTTCTTC; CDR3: CASSEAVGSRWRFF
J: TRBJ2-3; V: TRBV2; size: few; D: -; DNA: TGTGCCAGCACTATGACTAGTACGCAGTATTTT; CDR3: CASTMTSTQYF
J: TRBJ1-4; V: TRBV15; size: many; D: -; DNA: TGTGCCACCAGCCCCCGTACGGGCAGCGAAAAACTGTTTTTT; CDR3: CATSPRTGSEKLFF